These 17 T cell receptor beta chains originate from one sample sequenced in a study of Tregs in tolerant kidney transplant recipients. Assay used: immunoSEQ multiplex PCR; TCRdb lists only in-frame clones, some missing. The sample has 92,000 or so clones; approximately 90% are singletons. The sample was CD8+ T cells from blood. All receptors derive from a human donor in good health.

This clone was seen a single time. The J gene is TRBJ2-7, the V gene TRBV30; either TRBD1 or TRBD2 may supply D (6 bases each). Trimming removed 0 bases at V and 7 bases at J, with 13 bases between. Germline loops: CDR1 GTSNPN, CDR2 SVGIG (reference sequence). This CDR3 has 13 residues. The CDR3 region has the DNA TGTGCCTGGAGTGTACCGGGGGCCTGGGAGCAGTACTTC. It yields the protein CAWSVPGAWEQYF.

There are a few counts of this clone. The genes are TRBV30 and TRBJ1-1; the D is unclear. The germline CDR1 and CDR2 sequences are GTSNPN and SVGIG (reference sequence). This CDR3 has 11 residues. V shed 0 bases and J shed 4 bases, with 3 bases lying between them. CDR3 sequence (DNA): TGTGCCTGGAGTGTAACCACTGAAGCTTTCTTT. It is translated as CAWSVTTEAFF.

This chain joins TRBV7-6 and TRBJ1-5; D is perhaps TRBD1 (6 bases). This CDR3 contains 15 residues. Looked up from germline, CDR1 is SGHVS and CDR2 is FNYEAQ. V was trimmed by 0 bases and J by 5 bases, leaving 11 bases between them. The CDR3 region has the DNA TGTGCCAGCAGCTTAGCTACAGGGTTTCATCAGCCCCAGCATTTT. It is translated as CASSLATGFHQPQHF.

The chain recombines TRBV6-5 with TRBJ1-5; the match to TRBD1 covers 7 bases. CDR1 is MNHEY and CDR2 is SVGAGI in the germline V gene. CDR3 size: 14 residues. V trimming: 2 bases; J trimming: 9 bases; junction bases outside the gene matches: 7. The CDR3 DNA is TGTGCCAGCAGTTACGGGCAGGGGGTCTGGCCCCAGCATTTT. Amino acids: CASSYGQGVWPQHF.

This chain connects TRBV5-6 to TRBJ2-7, with TRBD1 identical over 9 bases. The CDR3 loop spans 15 amino acids. Germline CDR1 is SGHDT and CDR2 is YYEEEE. Trimming removed 4 bases from V and 5 bases from J; junction bases left unmatched: 10. The CDR3 loop is CASSRPGTGTHEQYF. CDR3 DNA: TGTGCCAGCAGCCGCCCCGGGACAGGGACCCACGAGCAGTACTTC.

The CDR3 loop is CASSEEAGNYEQYF. Here the CDR3 DNA reads TGTGCCAGTTCGGAAGAGGCAGGCAACTACGAGCAGTACTTC. The chain employs TRBV7-3 and TRBJ2-7; D unresolved. V lost 9 bases and J lost 3, with 18 bases in between. In germline, CDR1 is SGHTA, CDR2 FQGTGA. The CDR3 consists of 14 residues.

In DNA form, the CDR3 reads TGTGCCAGCAACCCCCGGTCGGTGACAGATACGCAGTATTTT. This gives the protein CASNPRSVTDTQYF. The chain couples TRBV9 to TRBJ2-3; D uncertain. Germline-derived CDR1 and CDR2 are SGDLS and YYNGEE. This CDR3 is built from 14 residues. The V end lost 6 bases, the J end lost 3 bases, and 14 bases lay between the germline ends.

The V call is TRBV7-2, the J call TRBJ2-7; 8 bases agree with TRBD2. This CDR3 comprises 15 residues. Germline values: CDR1 SGHTA, CDR2 FQGNSA. V lost 5 bases and J lost 5; bases outside the gene matches: 11. The CDR3 protein is CASSPEREWGDEQYF. CDR3 coding DNA: TGTGCCAGCAGCCCCGAGCGGGAGTGGGGCGACGAGCAGTACTTC.

CDR3 in amino acids: CASSPGGAGYNEQFF. In DNA, the CDR3 is TGTGCCAGCAGCCCCGGGGGGGCCGGGTACAATGAGCAGTTCTTC. V is TRBV7-9 and J is TRBJ2-1, with 8 bases fitting TRBD2. V trimming: 5 bases; J trimming: 4 bases; junction bases outside the gene matches: 7. Germline V gene data show CDR1 as SEHNR and CDR2 as FQNEAQ (reference sequence). The CDR3 runs to 15 residues.

CDR3 nucleotides: TGTGCCAGCAGCGCAGGGGGCGCGGGTTCACCCCTCCACTTT. It specifies CASSAGGAGSPLHF. This chain joins TRBV9 and TRBJ1-6; TRBD1 aligns across 8 bases. V was clipped by 3 bases and J by 9 bases; unmatched bases: 5. CDR1 and CDR2 (germline): SGDLS, YYNGEE. The CDR3 is 14 amino acids. The complete variable domain, with remaining parts taken from reference TRBV9 and TRBJ1-6, reads DSGVTQTPKHLITATGQRVTLRCSPRSGDLSVYWYQQSLDQGLQFLIQYYNGEERAKGNILERFSAQQFPDLHSELNLSSLELGDSALYFCASSAGGAGSPLHFGNGTRLTVT.

The chain has TRBV6-1 and TRBJ2-5, with D unclear. V gave up 1 base and J gave up 5 bases, with 8 bases separating them. From germline, CDR1 is MNHNS and CDR2 SASEGT. The CDR3 is made up of 13 amino acids. The chain's CDR3 is CASSEGGWETQYF. DNA of the CDR3: TGTGCCAGCAGTGAAGGGGGATGGGAGACCCAGTACTTC.

The gene calls are TRBV30 and TRBJ1-1, with 7 nucleotides matching TRBD1. Looked up from germline, CDR1 is GTSNPN and CDR2 is SVGIG (reference sequence). This CDR3 comprises 12 residues. The junction had 7 bases not matched to a gene; V was cut back by 0 bases and J by 12 bases. The DNA of the CDR3 is TGTGCCTGGAGTGTTGACAGGGAGTTGTCTTTCTTT. Translated, it gives CAWSVDRELSFF. Complete variable domain (other parts from reference TRBV30 and TRBJ1-1): SQTIHQWPATLVQPVGSPLSLECTVEGTSNPNLYWYRQAAGRGLQLLFYSVGIGQISSEVPQNLSASRPQDRQFILSSKKLLLSDSGFYLCAWSVDRELSFFGQGTRLTVV.

The J gene is TRBJ2-2, the V gene TRBV9, with D maybe TRBD1 (6 bases). Germline assignment: CDR1 SGDLS and CDR2 YYNGEE. Deletions cut 0 bases from V and 0 bases from J, with 12 bases between. This CDR3 has 17 amino acids. Written as DNA, the CDR3 is TGTGCCAGCAGCGTAGCGCAGGGGCCGACGAACACCGGGGAGCTGTTTTTT. Translating it yields CASSVAQGPTNTGELFF.

The chain links TRBV30 to TRBJ2-7; no firm D call. The CDR3 loop spans 12 amino acids. V lost 0 bases and J 0 bases, leaving 3 bases between the germline ends. Germline lookup yields CDR1 GTSNPN and CDR2 SVGIG (reference sequence). The CDR3 is CAWSVHSYEQYF. The CDR3, as DNA: TGTGCCTGGAGTGTACACTCCTACGAGCAGTACTTC.

The chain carries TRBV10-1 and TRBJ2-7; 7 bases are a match to TRBD1. The V and J ends lost 5 bases and 2 bases, in that order; junction bases with no gene match: 9. Per the germline V gene, CDR1 is WNHNN and CDR2 is SYGVQD (reference sequence). The CDR3 totals 15 residues. Written as DNA, the CDR3 is TGCGCCAGCAGTTCCACAGGGGCCTTCCCCTACGAGCAGTACTTC. Translating it yields CASSSTGAFPYEQYF.

The rearrangement joins TRBV7-9 to TRBJ1-2, with D possibly being TRBD1 (5 bases). Germline V gene sequence: CDR1 SEHNR, CDR2 FQNEAQ (reference sequence). V lost 0 bases to trimming and J lost 5 bases, with 10 bases between them. CDR3 length: 14 residues. CDR3 residues: CASSLAPTEYGYTF. In DNA form, the CDR3 reads TGTGCCAGCAGCTTAGCGCCGACAGAATATGGCTACACCTTC.

The V and J genes are TRBV4-1 and TRBJ2-1; 7 bases map to TRBD2. Germline V gives CDR1 MGHRA, CDR2 YSYEKL. V gave up 6 bases and J gave up 9 bases; unmatched junction bases: 14. The CDR3 spans 15 residues. For the CDR3, the DNA is TGCGCCAGCAGTCTGGAGCGGGAAGGGAAGGGTGAGCAGTTCTTC. Amino acid sequence: CASSLEREGKGEQFF.